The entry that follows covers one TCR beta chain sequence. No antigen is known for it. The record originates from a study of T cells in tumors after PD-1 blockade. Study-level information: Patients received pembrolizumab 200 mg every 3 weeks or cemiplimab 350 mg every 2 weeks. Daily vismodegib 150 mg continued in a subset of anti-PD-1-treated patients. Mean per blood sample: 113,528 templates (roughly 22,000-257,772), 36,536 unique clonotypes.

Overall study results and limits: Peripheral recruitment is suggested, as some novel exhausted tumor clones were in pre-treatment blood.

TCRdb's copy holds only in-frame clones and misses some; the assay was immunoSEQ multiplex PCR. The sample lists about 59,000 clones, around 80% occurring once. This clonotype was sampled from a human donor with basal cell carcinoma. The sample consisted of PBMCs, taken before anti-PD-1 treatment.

The CDR3 region is CASSFSSTGELFF. CDR3 DNA: TGTGCCAGCAGTTTCTCTTCCACCGGGGAGCTGTTTTTT. This rearrangement joins TRBV12-3 or TRBV12-4 to TRBJ2-2, with D hard to call. The CDR3 has 13 amino acids. Trimming removed 3 bases from V and 4 bases from J, with 6 bases in between.